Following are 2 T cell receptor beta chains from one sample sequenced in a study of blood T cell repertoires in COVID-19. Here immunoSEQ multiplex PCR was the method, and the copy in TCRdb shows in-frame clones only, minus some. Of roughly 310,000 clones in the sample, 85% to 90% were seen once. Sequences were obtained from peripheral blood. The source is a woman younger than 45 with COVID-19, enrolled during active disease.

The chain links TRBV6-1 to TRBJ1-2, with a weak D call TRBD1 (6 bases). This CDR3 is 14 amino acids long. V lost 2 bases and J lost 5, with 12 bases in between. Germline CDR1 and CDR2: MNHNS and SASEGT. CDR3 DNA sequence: TGTGCCAGCAGTGAATCGGAAGGGGGTTATGGCTACACCTTC. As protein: CASSESEGGYGYTF.

CDR3 protein: CASSDHLGGGDDEQYF. Written as DNA, the CDR3 is TGTGCCAGCAGTGATCACCTCGGGGGGGGCGACGACGAGCAGTACTTC. V gene TRBV6-1 combines with J gene TRBJ2-7, with 8 bases fitting TRBD2. CDR1 and CDR2 (germline): MNHNS, SASEGT. The V and J ends lost 3 bases and 5 bases, in that order; junction bases with no gene match: 12. This CDR3 has 16 residues.